This section outlines one T cell receptor (beta chain) sequence together with its context. The data belong to a study of T cell responses to AZD1222 COVID-19 vaccine. Assay used: immunoSEQ multiplex PCR; TCRdb lists only in-frame clones, some missing. Of more than 90,000 clones listed, approximately 86% are singletons. CDR1 is SGHTA, CDR2 FQGNSA, per germline. CDR3 length: 13 residues. Trimming left V 3 bases short and J 2 bases short, with 6 bases between. This receptor was obtained from an adult who received the AZD1222 COVID-19 vaccine. This rearrangement joins TRBV7-2 to TRBJ2-3, with D perhaps TRBD1 or TRBD2 (5 bases each). Here the sequenced sample was peripheral blood, taken 28 days after the second AZD1222 dose. DNA for the CDR3: TGTGCCAGCAGCTTGGGACCCACAGATACGCAGTATTTT. This codes for CASSLGPTDTQYF.